The subject of this entry is one TCR beta chain. The antigen this receptor binds is unknown. Base qualities were left out, and no much larger clone turns up one base away. For this chain, trimming is 3 bases at the V end and 0 bases at the J end, and the number of junction bases without a gene match is 5. Per the germline V gene, SNHLY is the CDR1 and FYNNEI is the CDR2. Including cysteine and phenylalanine, the CDR3 has 16 amino acids. The entry retains the CDR3 DNA only, 48 bases that are in frame from base 1. This entry is derived from a study of identifying expanded T cells in peripheral blood (dated by TCRdb to the late 2010s). Concerning the study at large: Separate aliquots of the same genomic DNA pool were sequenced to produce technical replicates, and four replicates were compared in pairs. What the study reported, not specific to this receptor: Across all healthy-donor time intervals, the beta-binomial model significantly lowered both the number of clones called differentially abundant and the false-positive rate. Between technical replicates the binomial model flagged about 1.2 differentially abundant clones, whereas over approximately two weeks the binomial model flagged about 16.4 and over approximately 4 weeks approximately 18. The authors expected that biological variance in healthy repertoires might rise further over much longer intervals, such as months to years. For all healthy donors, the variance in clone template counts between approximately 2-week samples rose significantly as total template count increased.

The immunoSEQ Assay, which uses bias-controlled multiplex PCR amplification of genomic DNA, was used to profile TCRbeta CDR3 regions. The study's processing was this. To quantify the absolute abundance of each unique TCRbeta CDR3 region, the sequences were collapsed and filtered. Differential abundance was tested with a binomial (Fisher-equivalent) model and with a beta-binomial model adding time-dependent variance fitted from healthy donors. Clones with fewer than 5 combined templates were removed, and differential abundance was called for clones with a Benjamini-Hochberg FDR below 0.01. The form v = (b*log(k)+a)^2 was used to model beta-binomial variance as a function of total template count across the two samples. The table comes from immuneACCESS by way of TCRdb, which keeps in-frame sequences with V and J called. Part of the clones is missing from these tables; in studies checked, under half for an unresolved V gene and the rest for unknown reasons. Clonal size and the V and J genes are those of that table, whereas D and trimming came from the DNA. Present in this sample are approximately 130,000 clones, 86% of which were seen just once. The ten largest clones capture more than 7% of the sample.

During the collection period, no infections or other immune events were recorded for the healthy donors. Healthy-donor blood repertoires served as a training cohort to calibrate time-dependent variance in a beta-binomial model of T-cell clone differential abundance. The training cohort included 10 or so healthy donors, of whom 3 were female and 7 were male. On average the donors were approximately 40 years old, and their ages spanned roughly 25 to 65 years. Whole blood was collected from each healthy donor at three time points spaced approximately 13 days apart and obtained from a commercial supplier. For immunosequencing, genomic DNA was extracted from whole blood that had not been sorted.

The chain was built from TRBV2 and TRBJ2-1, with 7 middle bases fitting TRBD2. Sequencing was carried out using blood. This sequence was found in a person aged 18 to 70 in good health. The encoded CDR3 is CASSELAESSYNEQFF. The sequenced DNA is TGTGCCAGCAGTGAGCTAGCGGAGAGCTCCTACAATGAGCAGTTCTTC.